At least ten counts were recorded for the clone carrying this TCR beta chain. As yet, its antigen is unknown. This record comes from a study of molecular identifiers for immune sequencing clone quantification. Study at large: Naive CD8 cell RNA, from roughly 20,000 or 100,000 cells, was split five ways in replicates, with four sequenced. Overall study findings and caveats: In naive cells, clones above 20 RNA copies held under 1% of molecules, whereas in effector cells they held over 99%.

The V end lost 4 bases, the J end lost 0 bases, and 13 bases lay between the germline ends. Germline V gene sequence: CDR1 LGHNA, CDR2 YNFKEQ. This CDR3 spans 15 amino acids. TCRdb fed the PCR reads into MiXCR, producing one record per CDR3 protein. In the table there are more than 95,000 distinct CDR3 sequences, approximately 24% of which are singletons. The clonotype comes from a human donor in good health. Some libraries in this study had Jurkat cell RNA spiked in. This rearrangement joins TRBV4-2 to TRBJ2-7, with D unclear. The sample was naive CD8+ T cells from blood, with Jurkat cell RNA spiked in. Regarding subset: FACS-sorted CD8+CD4-CCR7+CD45RA+ naive T cells. CDR3 sequence (DNA): TGTGCCAGCAGCCGAAATCAGGCTAGCTCCTACGAGCAGTACTTC. Translated, it gives CASSRNQASSYEQYF.